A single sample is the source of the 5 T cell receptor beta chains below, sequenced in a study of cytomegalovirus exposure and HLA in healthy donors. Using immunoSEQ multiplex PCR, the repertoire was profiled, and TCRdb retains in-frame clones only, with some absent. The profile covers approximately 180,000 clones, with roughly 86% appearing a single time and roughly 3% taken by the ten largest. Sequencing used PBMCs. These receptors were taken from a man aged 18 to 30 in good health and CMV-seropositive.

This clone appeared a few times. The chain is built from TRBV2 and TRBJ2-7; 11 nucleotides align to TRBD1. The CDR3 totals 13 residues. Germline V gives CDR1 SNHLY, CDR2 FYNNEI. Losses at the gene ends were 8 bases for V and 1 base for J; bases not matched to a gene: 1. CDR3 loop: CASRDRGSYEQYF. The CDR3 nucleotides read TGTGCCAGCCGGGACAGGGGGTCCTACGAGCAGTACTTC.

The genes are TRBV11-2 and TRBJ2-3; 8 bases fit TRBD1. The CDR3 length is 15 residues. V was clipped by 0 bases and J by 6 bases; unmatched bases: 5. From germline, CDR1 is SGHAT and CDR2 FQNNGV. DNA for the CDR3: TGTGCCAGCAGCTTAGACAGGGGGCGGGTGGATACGCAGTATTTT. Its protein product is CASSLDRGRVDTQYF.

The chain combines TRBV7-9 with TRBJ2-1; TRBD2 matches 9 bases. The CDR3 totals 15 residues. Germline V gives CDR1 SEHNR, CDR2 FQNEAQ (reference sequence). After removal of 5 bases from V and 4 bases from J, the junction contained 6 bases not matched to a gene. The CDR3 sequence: CASSLSGSSYNEQFF. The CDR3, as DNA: TGTGCCAGCAGCCTTAGCGGGAGCAGTTACAATGAGCAGTTCTTC. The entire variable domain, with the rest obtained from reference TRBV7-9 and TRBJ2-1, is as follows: DTGVSQNPRHKITKRGQNVTFRCDPISEHNRLYWYRQTLGQGPEFLTYFQNEAQLEKSRLLSDRFSAERPKGSFSTLEIQRTEQGDSAMYLCASSLSGSSYNEQFFGPGTRLTVL.

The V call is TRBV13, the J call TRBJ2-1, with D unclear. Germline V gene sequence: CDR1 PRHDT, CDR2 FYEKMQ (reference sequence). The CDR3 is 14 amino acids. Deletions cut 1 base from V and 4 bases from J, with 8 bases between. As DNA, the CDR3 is TGTGCCAGCAGCTTAGTTTCCGGGTACAATGAGCAGTTCTTC. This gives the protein CASSLVSGYNEQFF.

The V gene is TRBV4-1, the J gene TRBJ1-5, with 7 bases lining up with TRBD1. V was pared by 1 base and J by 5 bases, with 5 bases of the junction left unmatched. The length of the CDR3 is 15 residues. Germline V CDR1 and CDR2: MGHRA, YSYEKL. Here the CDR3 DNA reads TGCGCCAGCAGCCAAGGGAGACAGGGAGATCAGCCCCAGCATTTT. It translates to CASSQGRQGDQPQHF.